Each of the 22 T cell receptor beta chains below was sequenced from the same sample in a study of liver allograft versus peripheral blood T cells. Study-wide background: Peripheral blood of the recipients supplied T cell receptor repertoires that were compared with those in transplanted livers.

TCRdb itself ran the reads through MiXCR, one entry per CDR3 protein. The sample has around 16,000 distinct CDR3 sequences, around a fifth seen once. These receptors all come from a human patient who had a liver transplant. The graft donor may have given rise to some T cells.

This clonotype showed up many times. The chain recombines TRBV5-6 with TRBJ2-7, with 7 bases identical to TRBD1. V trimming: 4 bases; J trimming: 3 bases; junction bases outside the gene matches: 7. CDR1 is SGHDT, CDR2 YYEEEE, per germline. This CDR3 contains 14 residues. The CDR3 is CASSPQGIVYEQYF. CDR3 DNA: TGTGCCAGCAGCCCACAGGGGATTGTCTACGAGCAGTACTTC. Full variable domain (outside the CDR3, taken from reference TRBV5-6 and TRBJ2-7): DAGVTQSPTHLIKTRGQQVTLRCSPKSGHDTVSWYQQALGQGPQFIFQYYEEEERQRGNFPDRFSGHQFPNYSSELNVNALLLGDSALYLCASSPQGIVYEQYFGPGTRLTVT.

This clonotype was seen a handful of times. The rearrangement joins TRBV11-2 to TRBJ1-4; 7 bases fit TRBD1. The CDR3 has 15 amino acids. CDR1 is SGHAT, CDR2 FQNNGV, per germline. V shed 6 bases and J 5 bases; nucleotides not matched to a gene: 9. This CDR3 reads CASRRPGQRNEKLFF. In DNA, the CDR3 is TGTGCCAGCAGGCGACCGGGACAGAGGAATGAAAAACTGTTTTTT.

This clonotype was picked up a small number of times. This rearrangement joins TRBV6-5 to TRBJ1-2; possible D gene TRBD1, 6 bases. The CDR3 consists of 14 residues. Germline V gene sequence: CDR1 MNHEY, CDR2 SVGAGI. V gave up 5 bases and J gave up 4 bases, with 14 bases separating them. CDR3 nucleotides: TGTGCCAGCAGTCCCGGGGGCGCCTCCTATGGCTACACCTTC. Its protein is CASSPGGASYGYTF.

The CDR3 sequence: CASSPGTYYGYTF. For the CDR3, the DNA is TGTGCCAGCAGCCCCGGGACATACTATGGCTACACCTTC. The rearrangement joins TRBV12-3 or TRBV12-4 to TRBJ1-2, with D possibly being TRBD1 (6 bases). The CDR3 is made up of 13 amino acids. The V end was cut by 6 bases, the J end by 3 bases, with 11 bases between.

This clonotype is medium-sized in the sample. This chain joins TRBV19 and TRBJ2-1; D is tentatively TRBD1 or TRBD2 (6 bases each). Germline V lookup: CDR1 LNHDA, CDR2 SQIVND (reference sequence). The CDR3 is made up of 16 amino acids. The V gene lost 3 bases and the J gene lost 7 bases, with 19 bases spanning the gap. In DNA, the CDR3 is TGTGCCAGTAGTATCCGGGCAGGGGACTTTGGAAATGAGCAGTTCTTC. This codes for CASSIRAGDFGNEQFF. Filled out from reference TRBV19 and TRBJ2-1, the complete variable domain reads DGGITQSPKYLFRKEGQNVTLSCEQNLNHDAMYWYRQDPGQGLRLIYYSQIVNDFQKGDIAEGYSVSREKKESFPLTVTSAQKNPTAFYLCASSIRAGDFGNEQFFGPGTRLTVL.

This clonotype has a count of ten or more. CDR3 in amino acids: CASSIPGQGKGNTIYF. DNA for the CDR3: TGTGCCAGTAGTATACCGGGACAGGGGAAAGGAAACACCATATATTTT. The chain couples TRBV19 to TRBJ1-3; the match to TRBD1 covers 10 bases. The junction had 5 bases not matched to a gene; V was cut back by 2 bases and J by 4 bases. Per germline, CDR1 LNHDA and CDR2 SQIVND (reference sequence). The CDR3 runs to 16 residues.

This clonotype qualifies as medium-sized. This chain joins TRBV18 and TRBJ1-6; 9 bases agree with TRBD1. CDR3 size: 16 residues. The germline V gene has CDR1 KGHSH and CDR2 LQKENI. V was clipped by 4 bases and J by 10 bases; unmatched bases: 11. The DNA of the CDR3 is TGTGCCAGCTCACTAGAAACTTGGACAGGGGTCTCACCCCTCCACTTT. Translation: CASSLETWTGVSPLHF.

This clonotype was found many times. This chain uses TRBV19 with TRBJ1-2, with D possibly TRBD1 on 5 matching bases. V was shortened by 3 bases and J by 8 bases, with 31 bases between the two germline ends. Germline-derived CDR1 and CDR2 are LNHDA and SQIVND (reference sequence). This CDR3 has 19 amino acids. CDR3 sequence reads: CASSMPRTYTPRQKGGYTF. The CDR3 DNA sequence: TGTGCCAGTAGTATGCCACGGACTTACACCCCTCGACAGAAGGGGGGCTACACCTTC. Full variable domain (outside the CDR3, taken from reference TRBV19 and TRBJ1-2): DGGITQSPKYLFRKEGQNVTLSCEQNLNHDAMYWYRQDPGQGLRLIYYSQIVNDFQKGDIAEGYSVSREKKESFPLTVTSAQKNPTAFYLCASSMPRTYTPRQKGGYTFGSGTRLTVV.

This clonotype was detected many times. The chain employs TRBV18 and TRBJ1-5, with D unclear. This CDR3 region has 14 residues. Looked up from germline, CDR1 is KGHSH and CDR2 is LQKENI. Trimming removed 2 bases from V and 2 bases from J, with 7 bases in between. This CDR3 reads CASSPGFGNQPQHF. CDR3 coding DNA: TGTGCCAGCTCACCAGGTTTCGGCAATCAGCCCCAGCATTTT.

The CDR3: CASSRQEVEETQYF. For the CDR3, the DNA is TGTGCCAGTAGCCGACAAGAAGTAGAAGAGACCCAGTACTTC. The V call is TRBV19, the J call TRBJ2-5, with D unclear. Per the germline V gene, CDR1 is LNHDA and CDR2 is SQIVND (reference sequence). Trimming removed 6 bases from V and 3 bases from J, with 14 bases in between. This CDR3 is 14 amino acids long.

This clonotype was seen a few times. This chain uses TRBV7-9 with TRBJ1-2, with D possibly matching TRBD1 (5 bases). The CDR3 is 14 amino acids. V lost 1 base to trimming and J lost 5 bases, with 11 bases between them. Germline V gene sequence: CDR1 SEHNR, CDR2 FQNEAQ (reference sequence). CDR3 sequence: CASSLVQGWYGYTF. CDR3 nucleotide sequence: TGTGCCAGCAGCTTAGTTCAGGGTTGGTATGGCTACACCTTC.

The chain uses TRBV6-2 or TRBV6-3 and TRBJ1-5; 12 bases are shared with TRBD1. The trim removed 2 bases at V and 7 bases at J, leaving 9 bases unmatched. The CDR3 runs 17 residues. Looked up from germline, CDR1 is MNHEY and CDR2 is SVGEGT. The CDR3, as DNA: TGTGCCAGCAGTTACAAAGTGGGGACAGGGGGCTGGCAGCCCCAGCATTTT. This codes for CASSYKVGTGGWQPQHF.

The J gene is TRBJ1-2, the V gene TRBV30, with D uncertain. V lost 0 bases, J lost 0 bases, and 5 bases lay in between. CDR1 and CDR2 from the germline V gene are GTSNPN and SVGIG (reference sequence). This CDR3 is built from 13 residues. This chain's CDR3 is CAWSVQANYGYTF. DNA of the CDR3: TGTGCCTGGAGTGTACAAGCTAACTATGGCTACACCTTC.

V gene TRBV20-1 combines with J gene TRBJ2-1, with D perhaps matching TRBD2 (6 bases). The length of the CDR3 is 14 residues. V was cut by 6 bases and J by 2 bases, with 14 bases left in between. Germline loops: CDR1 DFQATT, CDR2 SNEGSKA (reference sequence). CDR3 bases: TGCAGTGCGGCAAGCGGGTCCACCTACAATGAGCAGTTCTTC. This translates into CSAASGSTYNEQFF.

The chain recombines TRBV7-9 with TRBJ1-4; D uncertain. Deletions cut 1 base from V and 8 bases from J, with 14 bases between. Germline CDR1 and CDR2: SEHNR and FQNEAQ (reference sequence). This CDR3 spans 15 amino acids. CDR3 sequence: CASSLDRGRQEKLFF. The CDR3 nucleotides read TGTGCCAGCAGCTTAGATCGGGGTCGGCAGGAAAAACTGTTTTTT.

The chain uses TRBV6-1 and TRBJ2-1; 14 nucleotides align to TRBD2. Germline CDR1 reads MNHNS; CDR2 reads SASEGT. The J segment lost 9 bases and the V segment lost 6 bases, leaving 7 bases of the junction unmatched. This CDR3 region has 15 residues. CDR3 DNA sequence: TGTGCCAGCAGAACACGACTAGCGGGGGGGCGTGAGCAGTTCTTC. As protein: CASRTRLAGGREQFF.

The chain joins TRBV6-6 to TRBJ1-5; 9 bases are shared with TRBD1. V shed 2 bases, J shed 0 bases, and the junction held 8 bases outside the gene matches. Germline loops: CDR1 MNHNY, CDR2 SVGAGI (reference sequence). The CDR3 covers 18 residues. The CDR3 region is CASSYGQGPSYSNQPQHF. The CDR3, as DNA: TGTGCCAGCAGTTACGGACAGGGGCCCTCTTATAGCAATCAGCCCCAGCATTTT.

This clonotype is labeled medium-sized. The V call is TRBV7-2, the J call TRBJ1-2; D is perhaps TRBD1 (6 bases). V lost 0 bases and J 4 bases, leaving 12 bases between the germline ends. This CDR3 has 15 residues. In germline, CDR1 is SGHTA, CDR2 FQGNSA. This CDR3 reads CASSLAKGGTYGYTF. The CDR3 DNA reads TGTGCCAGCAGCTTAGCAAAGGGGGGGACCTATGGCTACACCTTC. The full variable domain, its missing parts supplied by reference TRBV7-2 and TRBJ1-2, is GAGVSQSPSNKVTEKGKDVELRCDPISGHTALYWYRQSLGQGLEFLIYFQGNSAPDKSGLPSDRFSAERTGGSVSTLTIQRTQQEDSAVYLCASSLAKGGTYGYTFGSGTRLTVV.

This clonotype was picked up a small number of times. V is TRBV5-5 and J is TRBJ2-2, with 10 bases lining up with TRBD1. The junction had 12 bases not matched to a gene; V was cut back by 5 bases and J by 8 bases. The CDR3 is made up of 16 amino acids. The V gene's germline CDR1 is SGHKS and CDR2 YYEKEE (reference sequence). The CDR3 nucleotides read TGTGCCAGCAGACAACCGGGACAGGGGATCAATGGGGAGCTGTTTTTT. As protein: CASRQPGQGINGELFF.

The chain couples TRBV5-5 to TRBJ2-1; TRBD1 matches at 8 bases. CDR3 length: 15 residues. Trimming took 0 bases from V and 2 from J; bases not matched to a gene: 1. Germline loops: CDR1 SGHKS, CDR2 YYEKEE (reference sequence). CDR3 residues: CASSLGQGTYNEQFF. As DNA, the CDR3 is TGTGCCAGCAGCTTGGGACAGGGGACCTACAATGAGCAGTTCTTC.

Notes on this clonotype: Germline is not matched at one junction end, which may reflect a read error. V gene TRBV18 combines with J gene TRBJ2-7; the D is unclear. This CDR3 spans 13 amino acids. CDR1 is KGHSH, CDR2 LQKENI, per germline. The CDR3 is CASSLSENYEKYF. As DNA, the CDR3 is TGTGCCAGCTCACTATCGGAAAACTACGAGAAGTACTTC.

This clonotype was seen a handful of times. V gene TRBV7-2 combines with J gene TRBJ2-7; D unclear. This CDR3 has 12 amino acids. Germline V gene data show CDR1 as SGHTA and CDR2 as FQGNSA. Trimming took 1 base from V and 4 from J, leaving 5 bases between them. The CDR3 nucleotides are TGTGCCAGCAGCTTAGACAATTACGAGCAGTACTTC. Residues: CASSLDNYEQYF.